The 25 T cell receptor beta chains in this list originate from one sample, sequenced in a study of T cell responses to AZD1222 COVID-19 vaccine. The table came from immunoSEQ multiplex PCR; TCRdb's copy has only in-frame clones and leaves some out. The repertoire holds about 150,000 clones, approximately 90% seen once, with over 6% in the top ten. The sample consisted of peripheral blood, taken after recovery from COVID-19. These receptors originate from an adult who had recovered from COVID-19.

This clone has a handful of counts. V and J are TRBV4-2 and TRBJ1-4; TRBD1 agrees at 12 bases. CDR3 length equals 16 residues. Germline CDR1 reads LGHNA; CDR2 reads YNFKEQ. J was trimmed by 8 bases and V by 3 bases; bases with no gene match: 7. The CDR3 region has the DNA TGTGCCAGCAGCCAGGATACCGGGACAGGGGGCGAAAAACTGTTTTTT. Its translation is CASSQDTGTGGEKLFF.

CDR3: CASSRGQGWGNQPQHF. The DNA of the CDR3 is TGTGCCAGCAGCCGCGGGCAAGGGTGGGGCAATCAGCCCCAGCATTTT. V is TRBV3-1 (or the pseudogene TRBV3-2) and J is TRBJ1-5; no reliable D call. CDR1 is LGHDT and CDR2 is YNNKEL in the germline V gene (reference sequence). The CDR3 has 16 residues. V was pared by 4 bases and J by 2 bases, with 15 bases between.

V is TRBV5-1 and J is TRBJ1-1, with TRBD1 identical over 7 bases. The CDR3 has 16 residues. Per the germline V gene, CDR1 is SGHRS and CDR2 is YFSETQ. J was trimmed by 0 bases and V by 5 bases; bases with no gene match: 10. CDR3 DNA sequence: TGCGCCAGCAGACGGACGATGACAGGGTTGAACACTGAAGCTTTCTTT. Translated, it gives CASRRTMTGLNTEAFF.

This rearrangement joins TRBV20-1 to TRBJ2-3; the match to TRBD2 covers 11 bases. The CDR3 spans 16 residues. Germline V gene lookup returns CDR1 DFQATT and CDR2 SNEGSKA (reference sequence). V shed 3 bases, J shed 6 bases, and the junction held 11 bases outside the gene matches. The CDR3 bases are TGCAGTGCTAGTGGGGTAGCGGGAGGGCCGGGCGATACGCAGTATTTT. Protein: CSASGVAGGPGDTQYF.

The chain joins TRBV5-1 to TRBJ2-1; D may be TRBD2 (6 bases). V lost 0 bases, J lost 7 bases, and 14 bases lay in between. CDR1 and CDR2 (germline): SGHRS, YFSETQ. This CDR3 contains 15 residues. Here the CDR3 reads CASSLGAGIGNEQFF. The DNA for the CDR3 is TGCGCCAGCAGCTTGGGGGCGGGAATAGGGAATGAGCAGTTCTTC. Full variable domain (outside the CDR3, taken from reference TRBV5-1 and TRBJ2-1): KAGVTQTPRYLIKTRGQQVTLSCSPISGHRSVSWYQQTPGQGLQFLFEYFSETQRNKGNFPGRFSGRQFSNSRSEMNVSTLELGDSALYLCASSLGAGIGNEQFFGPGTRLTVL.

V and J are TRBV2 and TRBJ1-2; the match to TRBD1 covers 9 bases. The V gene's germline CDR1 is SNHLY and CDR2 FYNNEI. Trimming at V came to 1 base and at J to 4 bases, leaving 7 bases not matched to a gene. This CDR3 is 16 amino acids long. The CDR3 here is CASSEGTGGAGYGYTF. CDR3 sequence (DNA): TGTGCCAGCAGTGAAGGAACAGGGGGCGCCGGCTATGGCTACACCTTC.

The J gene is TRBJ2-2, the V gene TRBV6-4; no reliable D call. CDR3 length: 14 amino acids. V dropped 8 bases and J dropped 1 base, with 11 bases sitting between them. CDR1 MRHNA and CDR2 SNTAGT come from the germline V gene. CDR3 protein: CASRGGGNTGELFF. The DNA of the CDR3 is TGTGCCAGCCGTGGCGGCGGGAACACCGGGGAGCTGTTTTTT.

This sequence joins TRBV18 and TRBJ2-7; 10 bases agree with TRBD1. The germline V gene has CDR1 KGHSH and CDR2 LQKENI. This CDR3 comprises 18 residues. V lost 3 bases and J lost 3; bases outside the gene matches: 14. The CDR3 DNA follows: TGTGCCAGCTCACCGTCCCGGGACAGGGGAGCTAGGGTCTACGAGCAGTACTTC. Its protein is CASSPSRDRGARVYEQYF.

The V call is TRBV11-3, the J call TRBJ1-1; D perhaps matches TRBD1 (5 bases). The V gene's germline CDR1 is SGHNT and CDR2 YENEEA. With 3 bases removed from V and 4 bases from J, the gap between germline ends came to 9 bases. The CDR3 covers 13 residues. Here the CDR3 reads CASSLGVSTEAFF. Here the CDR3 DNA reads TGTGCCAGCAGCTTGGGGGTGAGCACTGAAGCTTTCTTT.

V gene TRBV4-2 combines with J gene TRBJ2-5; the D gene is possibly TRBD2 (6 bases). The CDR3 extends over 14 amino acids. Germline lookup yields CDR1 LGHNA and CDR2 YNFKEQ. The V end was cut by 4 bases, the J end by 3 bases, with 12 bases between. The CDR3 nucleotides are TGTGCCAGCAGCCCACTGGCGGGGAAAGAGACCCAGTACTTC. Protein sequence: CASSPLAGKETQYF.

The rearrangement links TRBV5-6 to TRBJ1-1; no reliable D call. The germline V and J ends were trimmed by 2 bases and 0 bases, with 17 bases remaining between them. This CDR3 spans 17 amino acids. CDR1 and CDR2 (germline): SGHDT, YYEEEE. CDR3 bases: TGTGCCAGCAGCTTTTTAAGTCTCCTTACCGTGAACACTGAAGCTTTCTTT. As protein: CASSFLSLLTVNTEAFF.

This clone showed up just once. This rearrangement joins TRBV7-2 to TRBJ1-2; D not certain. The CDR3 length is 13 residues. Looked up from germline, CDR1 is SGHTA and CDR2 is FQGNSA. V was clipped by 2 bases and J by 2 bases, with 6 bases between them. The CDR3 spells CASSLNLNYGYTF. CDR3 nucleotides: TGTGCCAGCAGCTTAAATCTCAACTATGGCTACACCTTC.

This clone showed up just once. This chain joins TRBV28 and TRBJ1-1; no firm D call. CDR1 and CDR2 (germline): MDHEN, SYDVKM. CDR3 size: 12 residues. The V end lost 5 bases, the J end lost 7 bases, and 11 bases lay between the germline ends. CDR3 DNA sequence: TGTGCCAGCAGTGAGGGTCCAAGTGAAGCTTTCTTT. It codes for CASSEGPSEAFF. The full variable domain, with the rest looked up from reference TRBV28 and TRBJ1-1, is DVKVTQSSRYLVKRTGEKVFLECVQDMDHENMFWYRQDPGLGLRLIYFSYDVKMKEKGDIPEGYSVSREKKERFSLILESASTNQTSMYLCASSEGPSEAFFGQGTRLTVV.

This sequence joins TRBV3-1 (or the pseudogene TRBV3-2) and TRBJ2-5, with D tentatively TRBD2 (5 bases). The CDR3 consists of 17 residues. Trimming removed 0 bases at V and 5 bases at J, with 19 bases between. The V gene's germline CDR1 is LGHDT and CDR2 YNNKEL (reference sequence). The CDR3 here is CASSQDHPFRGMETQYF. The CDR3, as DNA: TGTGCCAGCAGCCAAGATCATCCTTTCCGGGGTATGGAGACCCAGTACTTC.

As DNA, the CDR3 is TGTGCCAGCAGTTTAGTTGGGCCTTCCTACAATGAGCAGTTCTTC. It yields the protein CASSLVGPSYNEQFF. The chain links TRBV28 to TRBJ2-1, with D hard to call. Germline assignment: CDR1 MDHEN and CDR2 SYDVKM. V was pared by 2 bases and J by 1 base, with 9 bases between. The CDR3 length is 15 residues.

The chain joins TRBV4-2 to TRBJ1-3, with 7 bases matching TRBD1. Germline CDR1 and CDR2: LGHNA and YNFKEQ. V shed 0 bases and J 0 bases; nucleotides not matched to a gene: 17. The CDR3 has 21 residues. The chain's CDR3 is CASSQDVRDSKPSYSGNTIYF. For the CDR3, the DNA is TGTGCCAGCAGCCAAGATGTGCGGGACAGTAAGCCAAGTTACTCTGGAAACACCATATATTTT.

The J gene is TRBJ2-7, the V gene TRBV5-4; 13 nucleotides agree with TRBD2. V was clipped by 4 bases and J by 2 bases; unmatched bases: 6. The CDR3 consists of 16 residues. The germline V gene has CDR1 SGHNT and CDR2 YYREEE (reference sequence). The CDR3 protein is CASSRPTSGGAYEQYF. The DNA for the CDR3 is TGTGCCAGCAGCCGCCCTACTAGCGGGGGGGCCTACGAGCAGTACTTC. Complete variable domain (other parts from reference TRBV5-4 and TRBJ2-7): ETGVTQSPTHLIKTRGQQVTLRCSSQSGHNTVSWYQQALGQGPQFIFQYYREEENGRGNFPPRFSGLQFPNYSSELNVNALELDDSALYLCASSRPTSGGAYEQYFGPGTRLTVT.

The rearrangement links TRBV11-2 to TRBJ2-5, with 8 bases identical to TRBD1. This CDR3 comprises 14 residues. The ends lost 3 bases at V and 6 bases at J; junction bases unmatched: 6. From germline, CDR1 is SGHAT and CDR2 FQNNGV. CDR3 bases: TGTGCCAGCAGCTTGGGGACAGGCGGACAGACCCAGTACTTC. Translation gives CASSLGTGGQTQYF.

The chain couples TRBV4-2 to TRBJ1-1; perhaps TRBD1 as D (6 bases). Germline CDR1 is LGHNA and CDR2 is YNFKEQ. V was trimmed by 4 bases and J by 6 bases, leaving 18 bases between them. The CDR3 extends over 15 amino acids. Here the CDR3 DNA reads TGTGCCAGCAGCCTGAGTCGACAGGCGGTACCTGAAGCTTTCTTT. Its protein product is CASSLSRQAVPEAFF.

The J gene is TRBJ1-2, the V gene TRBV28; weak D call: TRBD1 (6 bases). The length of the CDR3 is 14 residues. Germline CDR1 MDHEN, CDR2 SYDVKM. The germline V and J ends were trimmed by 9 bases and 2 bases, with 16 bases remaining between them. The CDR3 DNA reads as TGTGCCAGTTTCGGGTCAGGGGCCAACTATGGCTACACCTTC. Amino acid sequence: CASFGSGANYGYTF.

This clone was observed a single time. The chain has TRBV29-1 and TRBJ2-1; TRBD1 matches 9 bases. V dropped 4 bases and J dropped 8; count of bases not matched to a gene: 9. The germline V gene has CDR1 SQVTM and CDR2 ANQGSEA. The CDR3 extends over 14 amino acids. Here the CDR3 DNA reads TGCAGCGTTGTAGGGGGGACAGGGATGGATGAGCAGTTCTTC. It is translated as CSVVGGTGMDEQFF.

The chain has TRBV5-1 and TRBJ2-7; D is possibly TRBD1 (5 bases). CDR1 is SGHRS and CDR2 is YFSETQ in the germline V gene. There are 12 residues in the CDR3. The V end lost 0 bases, the J end lost 6 bases, and 7 bases lay between the germline ends. This CDR3 is CASSLEGPEQYF. The CDR3 DNA sequence: TGCGCCAGCAGCTTGGAGGGGCCCGAGCAGTACTTC.

V gene TRBV4-3 combines with J gene TRBJ1-3; D perhaps matches TRBD1 (5 bases). Germline values: CDR1 LGHNA, CDR2 YSLEER. The CDR3 runs to 17 residues. Trimming pared 0 bases from V and 0 bases from J, leaving 12 bases between. Here the CDR3 reads CASSQDTGSGSGNTIYF. CDR3 DNA: TGCGCCAGCAGCCAAGACACAGGCTCTGGCTCTGGAAACACCATATATTTT.

This clone was observed once. The CDR3 reads CASSTRQVRFQETQYF. The CDR3 bases are TGTGCCAGCAGCACACGACAGGTCCGCTTCCAAGAGACCCAGTACTTC. The chain carries TRBV5-6 and TRBJ2-5; possible D gene TRBD1, 6 bases. V was shortened by 4 bases and J by 1 base, with 17 bases between the two germline ends. This CDR3 has 16 amino acids. Germline V lookup: CDR1 SGHDT, CDR2 YYEEEE. Full variable domain (outside the CDR3, taken from reference TRBV5-6 and TRBJ2-5): DAGVTQSPTHLIKTRGQQVTLRCSPKSGHDTVSWYQQALGQGPQFIFQYYEEEERQRGNFPDRFSGHQFPNYSSELNVNALLLGDSALYLCASSTRQVRFQETQYFGPGTRLLVL.

V is TRBV18 and J is TRBJ1-1; 8 bases align to TRBD1. CDR1 and CDR2 (germline): KGHSH, LQKENI. Germline trimming cut 4 bases from V and 11 bases from J; bases unmatched to any gene: 3. The CDR3 extends over 11 amino acids. The CDR3 region is CASSQDRDAFF. Written as DNA, the CDR3 is TGTGCCAGCTCACAGGACAGGGATGCTTTCTTT. Based on the CDR3 plus reference TRBV18 and TRBJ1-1, the full variable domain is NAGVMQNPRHLVRRRGQEARLRCSPMKGHSHVYWYRQLPEEGLKFMVYLQKENIIDESGMPKERFSAEFPKEGPSILRIQQVVRGDSAAYFCASSQDRDAFFGQGTRLTVV.